Following are 21 T cell receptor beta chains from one sample sequenced in a study of graft-versus-host responses after intestinal transplantation. The repertoire was sequenced with immunoSEQ multiplex PCR; TCRdb's copy has only in-frame clones and lacks some. Of tens of thousands of clones listed, 75% to 90% are singletons. No antigens are known for them. The starting material was unstimulated CD4+ T cells sorted from spleen or lymph node cells, obtained before intestinal transplant. Receptors were obtained from a human donor who received an intestinal transplant.

The chain joins TRBV7-9 to TRBJ2-3; 10 nucleotides line up with TRBD2. The CDR3 has 16 amino acids. Germline V gene lookup returns CDR1 SEHNR and CDR2 FQNEAQ (reference sequence). The V and J ends lost 5 bases and 2 bases, in that order; junction bases with no gene match: 7. The CDR3 loop reads CASSGTSGDPTDTQYF. The CDR3 nucleotides are TGTGCCAGCAGCGGAACTAGCGGGGACCCCACAGATACGCAGTATTTT.

CDR3 residues: CATSPQDRVPQGYTF. The CDR3 DNA reads as TGTGCCACCAGCCCACAGGACAGGGTGCCTCAGGGCTACACCTTC. This chain uses TRBV15 with TRBJ1-2; 8 bases are a match to TRBD1. The length of the CDR3 is 15 residues. Trimming took 5 bases from V and 8 from J; bases not matched to a gene: 13. Germline-derived CDR1 and CDR2 are LNHNV and YYDKDF (reference sequence).

This sequence joins TRBV2 and TRBJ1-2; 10 bases are a match to TRBD1. CDR3 length equals 16 residues. Germline trimming cut 6 bases from V and 2 bases from J; bases unmatched to any gene: 9. In germline, CDR1 is SNHLY, CDR2 FYNNEI. The CDR3 nucleotides are TGTGCCAGCAGCCGGGACAGGGGAGTCAGGAACTATGGCTACACCTTC. It translates to CASSRDRGVRNYGYTF.

The J gene is TRBJ2-5, the V gene TRBV7-2, with D tentatively TRBD1 (6 bases). V was trimmed by 3 bases and J by 3 bases, leaving 8 bases between them. The V gene's germline CDR1 is SGHTA and CDR2 FQGNSA. The CDR3 is 13 amino acids. The CDR3 DNA reads TGTGCCAGCAGCTTGGGGGCCAAAGAGACCCAGTACTTC. It specifies CASSLGAKETQYF.

The chain uses TRBV5-1 and TRBJ2-5; 10 positions agree with TRBD1. This CDR3 is built from 15 residues. V was pared by 2 bases and J by 3 bases, with 4 bases of the junction left unmatched. The germline V gene encodes CDR1 SGHRS and CDR2 YFSETQ. This CDR3 reads CASSFYGQGEETQYF. The CDR3, as DNA: TGCGCCAGCAGCTTCTACGGACAGGGGGAAGAGACCCAGTACTTC.

The CDR3 DNA sequence: TGTGCCAGCAGTGGTTCCAGGGTCAGCACAGATACGCAGTATTTT. Residues: CASSGSRVSTDTQYF. This chain uses TRBV2 with TRBJ2-3, with D possibly being TRBD1 (5 bases). From germline, CDR1 is SNHLY and CDR2 FYNNEI. The length of the CDR3 is 15 residues. V shed 4 bases and J shed 0 bases, with 11 bases lying between them.

The V and J genes are TRBV5-6 and TRBJ1-4; the D is unclear. Trimming left V 0 bases short and J 0 bases short, with 3 bases between. The CDR3 runs to 14 residues. CDR1 is SGHDT and CDR2 is YYEEEE in the germline V gene. CDR3 sequence (DNA): TGTGCCAGCAGCTTGGGAGCAACTAATGAAAAACTGTTTTTT. Translation: CASSLGATNEKLFF.

The V call is TRBV27, the J call TRBJ1-3; D uncertain. From germline, CDR1 is MNHEY and CDR2 SMNVEV (reference sequence). V gave up 5 bases and J gave up 0 bases, with 14 bases separating them. CDR3 size: 16 residues. The CDR3 DNA is TGTGCCAGCAGTCCCCGGGTGGCTAACTCTGGAAACACCATATATTTT. Its protein product is CASSPRVANSGNTIYF.

This clone was seen a single time. The chain is built from TRBV9 and TRBJ2-4; 11 bases are shared with TRBD1. Losses at the gene ends were 0 bases for V and 5 bases for J; bases not matched to a gene: 4. Germline V gives CDR1 SGDLS, CDR2 YYNGEE. CDR3 length: 16 amino acids. This chain's CDR3 is CASSVGWTGGQNIQYF. The CDR3 DNA sequence: TGTGCCAGCAGCGTAGGGTGGACAGGGGGCCAAAACATTCAGTACTTC.

The rearrangement joins TRBV11-2 to TRBJ1-6; D possibly corresponds to TRBD1 (5 bases). V gave up 1 base and J gave up 10 bases, with 11 bases separating them. Germline V gene sequence: CDR1 SGHAT, CDR2 FQNNGV. This CDR3 is 14 amino acids long. This CDR3 is CASSLGAGSSPLHF. CDR3 bases: TGTGCCAGCAGCTTAGGGGCAGGGTCGTCACCCCTCCACTTT.

In this sample, this clone turned up a few times. The chain employs TRBV6-5 and TRBJ2-7; tentative D call: TRBD1 (5 bases). The CDR3 consists of 15 residues. V was shortened by 0 bases and J by 2 bases, with 11 bases between the two germline ends. Per the germline V gene, CDR1 is MNHEY and CDR2 is SVGAGI. This CDR3 is CASSYSRQPTYEQYF. DNA of the CDR3: TGTGCCAGCAGTTACTCCAGACAGCCGACCTACGAGCAGTACTTC.

The V call is TRBV18, the J call TRBJ1-5; TRBD1 matches 10 bases. The CDR3 extends over 15 amino acids. The V and J ends lost 6 bases and 5 bases, in that order; junction bases with no gene match: 7. Looked up from germline, CDR1 is KGHSH and CDR2 is LQKENI. The CDR3 nucleotides read TGTGCCAGCTCCCCTAGGACAGGGGGGGATCAGCCCCAGCATTTT. As protein: CASSPRTGGDQPQHF.

The gene calls are TRBV7-3 and TRBJ1-4, with unresolved D. The V end was cut by 1 base, the J end by 6 bases, with 18 bases between. Germline-derived CDR1 and CDR2 are SGHTA and FQGTGA. The CDR3 extends over 17 amino acids. The CDR3: CASSLINWSVGDEKLFF. The CDR3 coding sequence is TGTGCCAGCAGCTTAATTAATTGGTCGGTGGGAGATGAAAAACTGTTTTTT.

The chain employs TRBV19 and TRBJ2-7; D gene uncertain. The germline V and J ends were trimmed by 0 bases and 6 bases, with 9 bases remaining between them. The CDR3 contains 13 residues. The V gene's germline CDR1 is LNHDA and CDR2 SQIVND (reference sequence). The DNA of the CDR3 is TGTGCCAGTAGTATAGAGGGCCACCGCGAGCAGTACTTC. This codes for CASSIEGHREQYF.

The V gene is TRBV7-9, the J gene TRBJ2-5, with a weak D call TRBD1 (5 bases). V was cut by 2 bases and J by 4 bases, with 5 bases left in between. Germline lookup yields CDR1 SEHNR and CDR2 FQNEAQ (reference sequence). The CDR3 consists of 12 residues. In DNA, the CDR3 is TGTGCCAGCAGCTTAAGGGGAGAGACCCAGTACTTC. It yields the protein CASSLRGETQYF.

Points on this clone: Other DNA sequences within the sample encode an identical CDR3. The chain employs TRBV7-9 and TRBJ1-1, with 8 bases identical to TRBD1. The CDR3 length is 14 residues. The V gene's germline CDR1 is SEHNR and CDR2 FQNEAQ (reference sequence). J gave up 4 bases and V 5 bases, and 6 bases lay outside the gene matches. The CDR3 bases are TGTGCCAGCAGCCGCACCACAGGGGGCACTGAAGCTTTCTTT. Amino acid sequence: CASSRTTGGTEAFF. The variable domain in full, completed from reference TRBV7-9 and TRBJ1-1, reads DTGVSQNPRHKITKRGQNVTFRCDPISEHNRLYWYRQTLGQGPEFLTYFQNEAQLEKSRLLSDRFSAERPKGSFSTLEIQRTEQGDSAMYLCASSRTTGGTEAFFGQGTRLTVV.

The V gene is TRBV6-6, the J gene TRBJ1-2; D might be TRBD1 (6 bases). The CDR3 totals 15 residues. The germline CDR1 and CDR2 sequences are MNHNY and SVGAGI (reference sequence). The V end lost 8 bases, the J end lost 1 base, and 17 bases lay between the germline ends. The CDR3: CASQGGARSNYGYTF. The CDR3 DNA reads TGTGCCAGCCAAGGGGGGGCGCGGAGTAACTATGGCTACACCTTC.

The V gene is TRBV6-6, the J gene TRBJ1-1; tentative D call: TRBD1 (6 bases). CDR1 and CDR2 (germline): MNHNY, SVGAGI (reference sequence). This CDR3 spans 13 amino acids. Between the trimmed V and J ends, which lost 4 bases and 4 bases, there was a span of 10 bases. This CDR3 is CASSLAGATEAFF. The DNA for the CDR3 is TGTGCCAGCAGTTTAGCAGGGGCCACTGAAGCTTTCTTT.

In this sample, this clone turned up once. V and J are TRBV7-8 and TRBJ1-6; D possibly corresponds to TRBD1 (5 bases). The germline gives CDR1 SGHVS, CDR2 FQNEAQ. The V and J ends lost 1 base and 13 bases respectively, with 14 bases between them. The CDR3 spans 14 residues. Written as DNA, the CDR3 is TGTGCCAGCAGCTTAGGGTTTACAGGTCAGCCCCTCCACTTT. Translating gives CASSLGFTGQPLHF.

V usage is TRBV5-6 and J usage is TRBJ1-4; TRBD1 is a possible D gene (6 bases). This CDR3 region has 14 residues. V was shortened by 4 bases and J by 3 bases, with 10 bases between the two germline ends. The germline V gene has CDR1 SGHDT and CDR2 YYEEEE. CDR3 DNA sequence: TGTGCCAGCAGCCGCAGGGGCCCTAATGAAAAACTGTTTTTT. The encoded protein is CASSRRGPNEKLFF.

J is TRBJ1-1 and V is TRBV19; D not resolved. This CDR3 comprises 13 residues. Looked up from germline, CDR1 is LNHDA and CDR2 is SQIVND (reference sequence). With 4 bases removed from V and 5 bases from J, the gap between germline ends came to 11 bases. CDR3 protein: CASSRTTGTEAFF. As DNA, the CDR3 is TGTGCCAGTAGTAGGACGACGGGGACTGAAGCTTTCTTT.